The rows below give T cell receptor beta chains drawn from one sample of a study of CD8 T cells in Susac syndrome. TCRdb ran MiXCR on the immunoSEQ multiplex PCR reads and lists one entry per CDR3 protein. The sample holds approximately 260,000 distinct CDR3 sequences; about 95% are singletons and the top ten take roughly 0.1%. The sample consisted of CD4+ T cells from PBMCs. These receptors were taken from a human donor with Susac syndrome. Each CDR3 is given without its conserved first and last residue. Each record gives: V gene, clone size, CDR3 protein. Size is stated for part of the rows, as once, few or many counts, or as a class when the clone is expanded.

TRBV18 once ASSLRLTADRGLTDTQY
TRBV30 - AWSVDRFHYGYT
TRBV7-2 - ASSTRTSGSTDTQY
TRBV4-1 - ASSPPGQGRNTGELF
TRBV30 once AWSNRDRGFQAEAF
TRBV7-2 - ASSLAGQDYYEQY
TRBV20-1 - SAGLADTGELF
TRBV27 - ASSNRDRLLPGQF
TRBV2 - ASTPYGELF
TRBV20-1 - SASGTGAPPQY
TRBV28 - ASSLGTSGFGEQF
TRBV7-2 - ASSSPGLREGRYEQY
TRBV28 - ASSLTREQF
TRBV29-1 - SVVGAGGRETQH
TRBV5-8 - ASSSLGEGNQPQH
TRBV2 - ASSYRREGIDTQY
TRBV20-1 - SVNRGPSYEQY
TRBV30 - AWSPGGETEAF
TRBV11-2 - ASSSVLAYTDTQY
TRBV7-8 - ASSPDGYYGYT
TRBV27 - ASSTTTGSYT
TRBV20-1 - SASELASSTDTQY
TRBV14 - ASSHRPGQGVGGYT
TRBV29-1 - SVASLQGIGTDTQY
TRBV14 - ASSQVQGVNTEAF
TRBV6-5 - ASSAGGDTQY
TRBV12-3/TRBV12-4 - ASSPSWGETQY
TRBV12-3/TRBV12-4 - ASSSRGTDFYGYT
TRBV3-1 - ASSPLNQETQY
TRBV28 - ASRAQGGWGGEQY
TRBV13 - ASSSGPKTNYGYT
TRBV3-1 - ASSHLSHAGASGRWETQY
TRBV11-2 - ASSLGHYQETQY